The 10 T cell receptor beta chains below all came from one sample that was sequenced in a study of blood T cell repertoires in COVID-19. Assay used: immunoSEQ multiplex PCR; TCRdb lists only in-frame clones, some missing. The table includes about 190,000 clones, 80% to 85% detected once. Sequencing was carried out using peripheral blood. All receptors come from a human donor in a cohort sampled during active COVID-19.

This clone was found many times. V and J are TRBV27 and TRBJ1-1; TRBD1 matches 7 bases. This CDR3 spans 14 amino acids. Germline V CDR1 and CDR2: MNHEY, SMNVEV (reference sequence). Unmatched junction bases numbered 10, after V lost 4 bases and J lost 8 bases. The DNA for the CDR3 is TGTGCCAGCAGTTCTTCCTGGGACAGAAACGAAGCTTTCTTT. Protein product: CASSSSWDRNEAFF.

The CDR3 loop is CASSLVLGETQYF. In nucleotides, the CDR3 is TGTGCCAGCAGTTTAGTGCTAGGTGAGACCCAGTACTTC. This sequence joins TRBV27 and TRBJ2-5; no definite D call. The CDR3 sequence is 13 residues long. Germline loops: CDR1 MNHEY, CDR2 SMNVEV (reference sequence). The germline V and J ends were trimmed by 2 bases and 5 bases, with 9 bases remaining between them.

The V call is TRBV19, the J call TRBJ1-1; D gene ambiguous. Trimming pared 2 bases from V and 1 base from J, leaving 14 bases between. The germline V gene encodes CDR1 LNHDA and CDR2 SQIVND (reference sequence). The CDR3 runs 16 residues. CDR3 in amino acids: CASSISGVNGNTEAFF. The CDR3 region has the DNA TGTGCCAGTAGTATATCCGGGGTAAACGGGAACACTGAAGCTTTCTTT.

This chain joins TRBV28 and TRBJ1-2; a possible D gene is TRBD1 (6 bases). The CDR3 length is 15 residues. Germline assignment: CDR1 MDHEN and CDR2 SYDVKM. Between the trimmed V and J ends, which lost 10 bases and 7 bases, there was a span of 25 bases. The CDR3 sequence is CATNQGSWTVGGYTF. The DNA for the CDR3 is TGTGCCACGAATCAGGGGAGTTGGACTGTCGGTGGCTACACCTTC.

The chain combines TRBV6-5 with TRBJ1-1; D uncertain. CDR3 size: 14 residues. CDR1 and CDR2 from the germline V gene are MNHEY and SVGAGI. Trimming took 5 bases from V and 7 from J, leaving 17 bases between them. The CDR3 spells CASSLYVGRVEAFF. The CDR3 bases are TGTGCCAGCAGTCTATACGTCGGGAGGGTTGAAGCTTTCTTT.

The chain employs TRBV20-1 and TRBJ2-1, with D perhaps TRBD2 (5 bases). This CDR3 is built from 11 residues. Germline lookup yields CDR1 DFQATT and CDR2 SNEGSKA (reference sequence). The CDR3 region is CSWTGNNEQFF. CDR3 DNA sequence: TGCAGCTGGACTGGAAACAATGAGCAGTTCTTC.

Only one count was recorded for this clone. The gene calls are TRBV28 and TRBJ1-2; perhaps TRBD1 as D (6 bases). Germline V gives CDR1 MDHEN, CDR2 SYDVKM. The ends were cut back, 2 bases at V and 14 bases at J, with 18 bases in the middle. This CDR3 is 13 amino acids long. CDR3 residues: CASSLRAGVYATF. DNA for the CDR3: TGTGCCAGCAGTTTACGGGCAGGGGTATATGCGACCTTC.

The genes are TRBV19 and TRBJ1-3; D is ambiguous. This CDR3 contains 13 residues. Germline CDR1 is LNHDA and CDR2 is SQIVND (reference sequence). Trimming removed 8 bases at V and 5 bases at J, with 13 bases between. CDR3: CASSWSFRNTIYF. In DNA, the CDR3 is TGTGCCAGTTCCTGGAGTTTTCGAAACACCATATATTTT.

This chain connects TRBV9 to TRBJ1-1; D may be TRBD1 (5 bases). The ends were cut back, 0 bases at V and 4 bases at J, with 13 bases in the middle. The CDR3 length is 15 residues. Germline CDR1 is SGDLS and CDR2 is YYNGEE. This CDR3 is CASSVGGGASTEAFF. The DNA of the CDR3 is TGTGCCAGCAGCGTAGGTGGCGGGGCCAGCACTGAAGCTTTCTTT.

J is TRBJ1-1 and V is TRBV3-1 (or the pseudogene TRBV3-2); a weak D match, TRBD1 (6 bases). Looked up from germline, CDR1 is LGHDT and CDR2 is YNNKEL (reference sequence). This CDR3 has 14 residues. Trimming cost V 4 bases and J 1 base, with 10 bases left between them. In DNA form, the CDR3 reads TGTGCCAGCAGCCCCGAGGGGGAGAACACTGAAGCTTTCTTT. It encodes CASSPEGENTEAFF.